Sequencing of this T cell receptor beta chain was carried out in a study of cytomegalovirus exposure and HLA in healthy donors. Study in general: Within the Caucasian-associated ancestry cluster were under 85% of the approximately 400 genotyped donors. Findings and limits, study-wide: Earlier analysis found most TCR beta V segments productive about 90% or about 30% of the time. An apparent linkage of common viral pathogens to several of the most significant clusters emerged in a later analysis. It was taken for granted in presence/absence analyses that sequencing depth across donors was roughly uniform.

This CDR3 contains 15 residues. The trim removed 0 bases at V and 2 bases at J, leaving 2 bases unmatched. Germline CDR1 SGHRS, CDR2 YFSETQ. With regard to this clone: Its matching antigen is unknown.

The PCR ran on 60 Vbeta and 13 Jbeta primers. TCRdb's copy holds only in-frame clones and misses some; the assay was immunoSEQ multiplex PCR. The sample lists roughly 100,000 clones; more than 70% were seen once. The chain employs TRBV5-1 and TRBJ1-2; 9 nucleotides align to TRBD1. Sequencing was done on a sample of PBMCs. The receptor's source is a female donor in good health and CMV-seronegative. CDR3 residues: CASSLGDRENYGYTF. For the CDR3, the DNA is TGCGCCAGCAGCTTGGGGGACAGGGAAAACTATGGCTACACCTTC.